Given below is one T cell receptor beta chain in context. This same CDR3 is encoded by further DNA sequences in the sample. This record comes from a study of blood T cell repertoires in COVID-19. Study context: Whether acute or convalescent, the COVID-19 samples came from the United States, Italy and Spain. PBMCs, B-cell-depleted T cells, or T cells were the source of the cDNA or gDNA that made up the material.

This CDR3 has 15 residues. CDR1 and CDR2 (germline): LGHDT, YNNKEL (reference sequence). Deletions cut 1 base from V and 2 bases from J, with 11 bases between. Assay used: immunoSEQ multiplex PCR; TCRdb lists only in-frame clones, some missing. This table holds 270,000 or so clones, under 90% found once. The TCR was taken from a woman aged 55 to 70 with active or convalescent COVID-19. Sequencing used peripheral blood. The chain has TRBV3-1 (or the pseudogene TRBV3-2) and TRBJ2-5; D is perhaps TRBD1 (6 bases). For the CDR3, the DNA is TGTGCCAGCAGCCAAGCAAGAGGGGGTCAAGAGACCCAGTACTTC. The encoded protein is CASSQARGGQETQYF.